This entry concerns a single T cell receptor beta chain. This entry belongs to a study of blood T cell repertoires in COVID-19. Looking at the study overall: The samples span acute and convalescent COVID-19 from the United States, Italy and Spain. PBMCs, B-cell-depleted T cells, or T cells were the source of the cDNA or gDNA that made up the material.

V dropped 6 bases and J dropped 6 bases, with 8 bases sitting between them. This CDR3 comprises 10 residues. CDR1 and CDR2 (germline): DFQATT, SNEGSKA (reference sequence). Original handling: The assay estimated nucleated cells by amplifying reference gene primers. Repertoires were generated with immunoSEQ multiplex PCR, while TCRdb's copy carries only in-frame clones and drops some. The DNA gave D and trimming, while V, J and clone size come from that table. Of about 170,000 clones detected, about 83% appear once; the ten largest clones hold less than 9%. J is TRBJ1-2 and V is TRBV20-1; D is unclear. The sequence came from a man aged 35 to 55 who had recovered from COVID-19. What was sequenced was peripheral blood. In DNA, the CDR3 is TGCAGTGCCAGACATGATGGCTACACCTTC. It codes for CSARHDGYTF.